The T cell receptor (beta chain) described here comes from a study of immune evolution from preneoplasia to lung adenocarcinoma. Turning to the study itself: HLA loss of heterozygosity: around 6.5% AIS, about 15% MIA, 30% to 35% ADC, none AAH. Overall study findings and caveats: Clonality was highest in normal lung, lower in later-stage lesions apparently.

Per germline, CDR1 SGHRS and CDR2 YFSETQ. Trimming took off 0 bases at V and 5 bases at J, with 14 bases between the two ends. The CDR3 is 15 amino acids. In this sample, this clone turned up once. No antigen is known for it. Data came from immunoSEQ multiplex PCR; TCRdb stores just in-frame clones and leaves some out. The table includes around 1,000 clones, around 81% detected once. This TCR derives from a person aged 60-79 years with lung adenocarcinoma. Sequenced sample: FFPE tissue from an adenomatous hyperplasia lung lesion. Regarding subset: atypical adenomatous hyperplasia (AAH), lung preneoplasia. The chain employs TRBV5-1 and TRBJ1-1; D is ambiguous. The CDR3 DNA sequence: TGCGCCAGCAGCTTGGCAGGTACCCCGGATACTGAAGCTTTCTTT. This gives the protein CASSLAGTPDTEAFF.